These 16 T cell receptor beta chains were all obtained from the same sample, sequenced in a study of blood T cell repertoires in COVID-19. The assay was immunoSEQ multiplex PCR, and TCRdb's table has in-frame clones only and misses some. The top ten clones hold around 0.86% of a sample with 250,000 or so clones, around 90% of them seen once. The sample was peripheral blood. These receptors all come from a man aged 25-40 years with COVID-19, enrolled during active disease.

The J gene is TRBJ2-7, the V gene TRBV5-1; 9 bases fit TRBD1. Germline V lookup: CDR1 SGHRS, CDR2 YFSETQ. CDR3 length: 17 amino acids. Unmatched junction bases numbered 14, after V lost 2 bases and J lost 5 bases. The CDR3 loop is CASSFSGTGQIPHEQYF. For the CDR3, the DNA is TGCGCCAGCAGCTTTTCCGGGACAGGGCAAATTCCCCACGAGCAGTACTTC.

A remark on this clone: This CDR3 is also generated by other DNA sequences in the sample. The chain carries TRBV5-1 and TRBJ1-1; no definite D call. Germline CDR1 is SGHRS and CDR2 is YFSETQ. This CDR3 spans 13 amino acids. The V and J ends lost 0 bases and 3 bases respectively, with 6 bases between them. CDR3 nucleotides: TGCGCCAGCAGCTTGGGGCAGGACACTGAAGCTTTCTTT. Its translation: CASSLGQDTEAFF. Based on the CDR3 plus reference TRBV5-1 and TRBJ1-1, the full variable domain is KAGVTQTPRYLIKTRGQQVTLSCSPISGHRSVSWYQQTPGQGLQFLFEYFSETQRNKGNFPGRFSGRQFSNSRSEMNVSTLELGDSALYLCASSLGQDTEAFFGQGTRLTVV.

The gene calls are TRBV6-5 and TRBJ1-2, with D tentatively TRBD1 (6 bases). This CDR3 region has 13 residues. Germline V gives CDR1 MNHEY, CDR2 SVGAGI. The ends were cut back, 3 bases at V and 4 bases at J, with 9 bases in the middle. The CDR3 region has the DNA TGTGCCAGCAGTTATCAGGGGCCCTATGGCTACACCTTC. Protein sequence: CASSYQGPYGYTF.

V and J are TRBV5-1 and TRBJ1-3; D is unclear. Deletions cut 0 bases from V and 3 bases from J, with 10 bases between. The CDR3 is 15 residues long. Germline values: CDR1 SGHRS, CDR2 YFSETQ. CDR3: CASSLVGGSGNTIYF. The CDR3 DNA sequence: TGCGCCAGCAGCTTGGTTGGTGGGAGTGGAAACACCATATATTTT. The full variable domain, completed using reference TRBV5-1 and TRBJ1-3, is KAGVTQTPRYLIKTRGQQVTLSCSPISGHRSVSWYQQTPGQGLQFLFEYFSETQRNKGNFPGRFSGRQFSNSRSEMNVSTLELGDSALYLCASSLVGGSGNTIYFGEGSWLTVV.

The CDR3 protein is CASSSPAREQYF. CDR3 nucleotide sequence: TGTGCCAGTAGTAGCCCCGCACGGGAGCAGTACTTC. The chain carries TRBV19 and TRBJ2-7; D unresolved. The CDR3 has 12 residues. The germline V and J ends were trimmed by 4 bases and 7 bases, with 11 bases remaining between them. The germline V gene has CDR1 LNHDA and CDR2 SQIVND (reference sequence).

This chain uses TRBV7-6 with TRBJ2-3; D is possibly TRBD2 (6 bases). V lost 5 bases and J 1 base, leaving 13 bases between the germline ends. Looked up from germline, CDR1 is SGHVS and CDR2 is FNYEAQ. The CDR3 sequence is 15 residues long. CDR3 DNA sequence: TGTGCCAGCAGCCCCGAGGGAGGACGCACAGATACGCAGTATTTT. This translates into CASSPEGGRTDTQYF.

This chain links TRBV6-5 with TRBJ1-5; D is unclear. Germline-derived CDR1 and CDR2 are MNHEY and SVGAGI. This CDR3 has 14 residues. Trimming took off 6 bases at V and 2 bases at J, with 11 bases between the two ends. CDR3 amino acids: CASRRGLGNQPQHF. CDR3 DNA: TGTGCCAGCAGGAGAGGGTTAGGCAATCAGCCCCAGCATTTT.

V and J are TRBV19 and TRBJ2-7, with 7 nucleotides matching TRBD2. Germline lookup yields CDR1 LNHDA and CDR2 SQIVND (reference sequence). There are 16 residues in the CDR3. Trimming at V came to 1 base and at J to 0 bases, leaving 6 bases not matched to a gene. The CDR3 nucleotides are TGTGCCAGTAGTATAGGCCCAGCGGGGAGCTCCTACGAGCAGTACTTC. Protein sequence: CASSIGPAGSSYEQYF.

This sequence joins TRBV11-3 and TRBJ2-7; 9 bases are shared with TRBD2. The CDR3 loop spans 16 amino acids. Germline CDR1 SGHNT, CDR2 YENEEA. Trimming cost V 1 base and J 5 bases; bases outside gene matches: 9. CDR3: CASSLAPGLASHEQYF. CDR3 nucleotide sequence: TGTGCCAGCAGCTTAGCCCCGGGACTAGCTTCCCACGAGCAGTACTTC.

V is TRBV6-5 and J is TRBJ1-5; D unresolved. V was pared by 0 bases and J by 0 bases, with 9 bases between. Germline CDR1 reads MNHEY; CDR2 reads SVGAGI. The CDR3 is made up of 16 amino acids. The CDR3 is CASSYSAENSNQPQHF. DNA of the CDR3: TGTGCCAGCAGTTACTCGGCAGAAAATAGCAATCAGCCCCAGCATTTT.

This rearrangement joins TRBV18 to TRBJ2-5, with 7 bases identical to TRBD1. The V segment lost 6 bases and the J segment 2 bases; nucleotides outside the gene matches: 3. Looked up from germline, CDR1 is KGHSH and CDR2 is LQKENI. This CDR3 comprises 13 residues. CDR3 sequence: CASSTGEQETQYF. The CDR3 DNA sequence: TGTGCCAGCTCTACAGGGGAGCAAGAGACCCAGTACTTC. Full variable domain (missing parts from reference TRBV18 and TRBJ2-5): NAGVMQNPRHLVRRRGQEARLRCSPMKGHSHVYWYRQLPEEGLKFMVYLQKENIIDESGMPKERFSAEFPKEGPSILRIQQVVRGDSAAYFCASSTGEQETQYFGPGTRLLVL.

This chain joins TRBV2 and TRBJ1-6; TRBD1 is a possible D gene (5 bases). The V end was cut by 6 bases, the J end by 6 bases, with 12 bases between. The CDR3 extends over 14 amino acids. Germline CDR1 reads SNHLY; CDR2 reads FYNNEI. CDR3 residues: CASRGGSGNSPLHF. The CDR3 region has the DNA TGTGCCAGCAGGGGGGGGTCAGGTAATTCACCCCTCCACTTT.

The rearrangement links TRBV3-1 (or the pseudogene TRBV3-2) to TRBJ2-2, with 7 bases matching TRBD2. The CDR3 consists of 15 residues. The V segment lost 3 bases and the J segment 7 bases; nucleotides outside the gene matches: 8. Germline CDR1 reads LGHDT; CDR2 reads YNNKEL (reference sequence). The CDR3 DNA sequence: TGTGCCAGCAGCCAGAGCGCGGGGGTCGTCGGGGAGCTGTTTTTT. Translated: CASSQSAGVVGELFF.

The CDR3 DNA sequence: TGTGCCAGCACCCTCACCGGGGGGACCCAGTACTTC. Translation: CASTLTGGTQYF. The genes are TRBV3-1 (or the pseudogene TRBV3-2) and TRBJ2-5, with D maybe TRBD2 (6 bases). V lost 7 bases and J lost 7, with 13 bases in between. The CDR3 spans 12 residues. Germline CDR1 LGHDT, CDR2 YNNKEL (reference sequence).

The chain employs TRBV7-9 and TRBJ1-6; D is possibly TRBD1 (6 bases). Trimming removed 1 base at V and 6 bases at J, with 10 bases between. This CDR3 has 15 amino acids. Germline CDR1 is SEHNR and CDR2 is FQNEAQ (reference sequence). CDR3 nucleotide sequence: TGTGCCAGCAGCTTAGAGACAGGAGTTAATTCACCCCTCCACTTT. Its translation: CASSLETGVNSPLHF.

The chain recombines TRBV6-5 with TRBJ1-2; possible D gene TRBD1, 5 bases. From germline, CDR1 is MNHEY and CDR2 SVGAGI. Trimming stripped 7 bases from V and 5 bases from J, with 17 bases between. The CDR3 spans 14 residues. CDR3 in DNA: TGTGCCAGCACCCCGAGAGCGGGGACTTATGGCTACACCTTC. Translating it yields CASTPRAGTYGYTF.